This T cell receptor beta chain appears in the sequencing data of a study of CD8+CD57+ T cells in acquired aplastic anemia. Overall study: When averaged, DNA from sorted CD4+ and CD8+ cells came to 3.2 ug.

Profiling of TCR beta VDJ combinations and CDR3 sequences used genomic DNA as template. TCRdb re-derived calls from the reads in MiXCR, one entry per CDR3 protein. This table holds approximately 150,000 distinct CDR3 sequences, about 45% found once. At least ten counts were recorded for this clonotype. No antigen is known for it. The authors sequenced patients whose flow cytometry had shown CD8+CD57+ cell expansion. All participating patients were living with severe acquired aplastic anemia. Germline V gives CDR1 LNHNV, CDR2 YYDKDF (reference sequence). With 0 bases removed from V and 3 bases from J, the gap between germline ends came to 8 bases. CDR3 length equals 15 residues. Study-level points and caveats: Between patients and controls, approximately 29 CD8+ CDR3 sequences were found in common. Significant differences in CD8+ Simpson's diversity were not observed between patients and controls.

The clonotype was recovered from a human donor with aplastic anemia. Sequencing was performed on sorted CD4+, CD8+, or CD8+CD57+ T cells (not recorded which) from PBMCs. The chain carries TRBV15 and TRBJ2-2, with D uncertain. The CDR3 nucleotides read TGTGCCACCAGCAGAGATTATATCGACACCGGGGAGCTGTTTTTT. Protein sequence: CATSRDYIDTGELFF.